This passage covers 5 T cell receptor beta chains from one sample sequenced in a study of blood T cell repertoires in COVID-19. TCRdb's copy holds only in-frame clones and misses some; the assay was immunoSEQ multiplex PCR. The table has 150,000 to 200,000 clones, roughly 91% seen once. Sequencing was performed on peripheral blood. The receptor set was obtained from a man younger than 35 with acute or convalescent COVID-19.

The gene calls are TRBV29-1 and TRBJ2-5; TRBD2 is a possible D gene (6 bases). This CDR3 is built from 14 residues. Germline V gene data show CDR1 as SQVTM and CDR2 as ANQGSEA. V was pared by 2 bases and J by 5 bases, with 15 bases between. CDR3 DNA sequence: TGCAGCGTTGAAAATGGACCGCGGGGTGAGACCCAGTACTTC. Protein product: CSVENGPRGETQYF.

The chain is built from TRBV6-5 and TRBJ2-1; 9 bases line up with TRBD1. This CDR3 is 15 amino acids long. Germline V gene sequence: CDR1 MNHEY, CDR2 SVGAGI. Trimming at V came to 6 bases and at J to 5 bases, leaving 8 bases not matched to a gene. In DNA, the CDR3 is TGTGCCAGCAGCCGGCGGACAGGGGATAACAATGAGCAGTTCTTC. Protein sequence: CASSRRTGDNNEQFF.

CDR3 nucleotides: TGTGCCAGCAGTTACGGGGGACATGGGGCAGATACGCAGTATTTT. This sequence encodes CASSYGGHGADTQYF. This chain joins TRBV6-5 and TRBJ2-3, with D possibly matching TRBD1 (6 bases). CDR1 is MNHEY and CDR2 is SVGAGI in the germline V gene. Trimming cost V 2 bases and J 4 bases, with 13 bases left between them. The CDR3 spans 15 residues.

The V and J genes are TRBV9 and TRBJ1-1; possibly TRBD1 for D (5 bases). CDR3 length: 15 residues. Germline V gives CDR1 SGDLS, CDR2 YYNGEE. V was pared by 4 bases and J by 0 bases, with 13 bases between. CDR3 DNA sequence: TGTGCCAGCAGCCCTCAGGGCAGCTTGAACACTGAAGCTTTCTTT. The encoded protein is CASSPQGSLNTEAFF.

V gene TRBV30 combines with J gene TRBJ2-1; TRBD1 might be the D (6 bases). V was cut by 0 bases and J by 10 bases, with 13 bases left in between. The CDR3 has 13 residues. Germline V CDR1 and CDR2: GTSNPN, SVGIG (reference sequence). The CDR3: CAWSVMGAGEQFF. CDR3 DNA: TGTGCCTGGAGTGTAATGGGGGCAGGAGAGCAGTTCTTC.